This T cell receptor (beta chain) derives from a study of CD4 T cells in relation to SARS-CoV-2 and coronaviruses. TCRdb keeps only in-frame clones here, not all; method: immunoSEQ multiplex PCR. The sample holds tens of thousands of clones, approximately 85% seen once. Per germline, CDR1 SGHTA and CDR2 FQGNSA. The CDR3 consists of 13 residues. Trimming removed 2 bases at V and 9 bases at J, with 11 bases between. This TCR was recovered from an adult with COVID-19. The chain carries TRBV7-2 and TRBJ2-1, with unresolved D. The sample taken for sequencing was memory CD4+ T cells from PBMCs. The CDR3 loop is CASSLHQNSEQFF. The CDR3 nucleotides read TGTGCCAGCAGCTTACATCAGAACAGTGAGCAGTTCTTC.